One sample yielded the 20 T cell receptor beta chains listed below, sequenced in a study of tumor-infiltrating lymphocytes in localized non-small cell lung cancer. Method: immunoSEQ multiplex PCR; TCRdb's copy keeps in-frame clones and lacks some. The sample has about 5,100 clones, less than 75% seen once. Sequencing was done on a sample of lung tumor tissue. The source is a human donor with non-small cell lung cancer.

The chain is built from TRBV4-3 and TRBJ1-2, with 8 bases matching TRBD1. This CDR3 is built from 17 residues. Germline-derived CDR1 and CDR2 are LGHNA and YSLEER. Trimming at V came to 0 bases and at J to 2 bases, leaving 8 bases not matched to a gene. CDR3 sequence: CASSQELGTGRNYGYTF. The CDR3 region has the DNA TGCGCCAGCAGCCAAGAATTGGGGACAGGTAGAAACTATGGCTACACCTTC.

This CDR3 reads CASSLQGVEQPQHF. CDR3 in DNA: TGTGCCAGCAGCCTACAGGGAGTGGAACAGCCCCAGCATTTT. The chain uses TRBV7-9 and TRBJ1-5; D possibly corresponds to TRBD1 (6 bases). V lost 5 bases to trimming and J lost 7 bases, with 15 bases between them. The CDR3 length is 14 residues. Germline V gives CDR1 SEHNR, CDR2 FQNEAQ (reference sequence).

V usage is TRBV30 and J usage is TRBJ2-3; possibly TRBD2 for D (6 bases). V was pared by 0 bases and J by 4 bases, with 8 bases between. Germline V gene sequence: CDR1 GTSNPN, CDR2 SVGIG (reference sequence). The CDR3 runs 13 residues. DNA of the CDR3: TGTGCCTGGAGTGTGCGGGGCGCAGATACGCAGTATTTT. It encodes CAWSVRGADTQYF. The full variable domain, in which reference TRBV30 and TRBJ2-3 provide the parts outside the CDR3, is SQTIHQWPATLVQPVGSPLSLECTVEGTSNPNLYWYRQAAGRGLQLLFYSVGIGQISSEVPQNLSASRPQDRQFILSSKKLLLSDSGFYLCAWSVRGADTQYFGPGTRLTVL.

This clone was seen only a few times. This sequence joins TRBV7-6 and TRBJ2-2; D not resolved. Trimming pared 0 bases from V and 6 bases from J, leaving 8 bases between. The CDR3 contains 14 residues. Germline lookup yields CDR1 SGHVS and CDR2 FNYEAQ. Written as DNA, the CDR3 is TGTGCCAGCAGCTTAGCATCTAACGCCGGGGAGCTGTTTTTT. It is translated as CASSLASNAGELFF.

This clone was seen a handful of times. The chain employs TRBV7-2 and TRBJ1-1, with D hard to call. The CDR3 runs 15 residues. Trimming removed 1 base at V and 1 base at J, with 10 bases between. The germline V gene has CDR1 SGHTA and CDR2 FQGNSA. CDR3: CASSLVRQRNTEAFF. In DNA form, the CDR3 reads TGTGCCAGCAGCTTAGTGCGCCAGCGGAACACTGAAGCTTTCTTT.

This clone has just a few counts. The rearrangement uses TRBV29-1 and TRBJ2-5, with D maybe TRBD1 (5 bases). The CDR3 is 12 amino acids. Germline loops: CDR1 SQVTM, CDR2 ANQGSEA. The V gene lost 5 bases and the J gene lost 1 base, with 8 bases spanning the gap. This CDR3 is CSVQGSQETQYF. The CDR3 region has the DNA TGCAGCGTTCAGGGAAGCCAAGAGACCCAGTACTTC.

This clone has only a few counts. The chain is built from TRBV19 and TRBJ2-2; 12 bases agree with TRBD1. After removal of 5 bases from V and 3 bases from J, the junction contained 10 bases not matched to a gene. The germline CDR1 and CDR2 sequences are LNHDA and SQIVND (reference sequence). The CDR3 runs 18 residues. The CDR3 coding sequence is TGTGCCAGTAGTGCTCACTCCGGGACAGGGGGCCACACCGGGGAGCTGTTTTTT. This gives the protein CASSAHSGTGGHTGELFF.

The table lists this clone with a count of one. The gene calls are TRBV4-3 and TRBJ2-3, with TRBD2 matching over 7 bases. V was pared by 0 bases and J by 1 base, with 4 bases of the junction left unmatched. The CDR3 has 16 residues. The V gene's germline CDR1 is LGHNA and CDR2 YSLEER. CDR3 nucleotide sequence: TGCGCCAGCAGCCAAGAACCGGGAGGACGCACAGATACGCAGTATTTT. It specifies CASSQEPGGRTDTQYF.

The chain has TRBV7-3 and TRBJ1-6, with D uncertain. CDR3 length: 13 residues. CDR1 and CDR2 (germline): SGHTA, FQGTGA. V was trimmed by 2 bases and J by 9 bases, leaving 8 bases between them. This CDR3 is CASSLEAFSPLHF. CDR3 DNA sequence: TGTGCCAGCAGCTTAGAGGCGTTTTCACCCCTCCACTTT.

V gene TRBV10-3 combines with J gene TRBJ2-1; no clear D gene. The germline gives CDR1 ENHRY, CDR2 SYGVKD. V was trimmed by 4 bases and J by 7 bases, leaving 8 bases between them. The CDR3 is made up of 12 amino acids. CDR3 protein: CAISGDTNEQFF. Here the CDR3 DNA reads TGTGCCATCAGTGGTGACACAAATGAGCAGTTCTTC.

The chain joins TRBV7-8 to TRBJ1-5; maybe TRBD1 (5 bases). Trimming removed 1 base from V and 0 bases from J, with 10 bases in between. The germline gives CDR1 SGHVS, CDR2 FQNEAQ. The CDR3 contains 16 residues. The CDR3 nucleotides are TGTGCCAGCAGCTTAGAGGGGCAGTTTAGCAATCAGCCCCAGCATTTT. It yields the protein CASSLEGQFSNQPQHF.

A single count supports this clone. The V and J genes are TRBV27 and TRBJ1-5, with D maybe TRBD1 (6 bases). This CDR3 spans 15 amino acids. Germline values: CDR1 MNHEY, CDR2 SMNVEV (reference sequence). V lost 5 bases and J 7 bases, leaving 18 bases between the germline ends. This chain's CDR3 is CASSKGGPIYQPQHF. CDR3 bases: TGTGCCAGCAGTAAAGGGGGTCCAATTTACCAGCCCCAGCATTTT.

The rearrangement uses TRBV30 and TRBJ1-1; D not certain. Trimming removed 3 bases from V and 0 bases from J, with 8 bases in between. The V gene's germline CDR1 is GTSNPN and CDR2 SVGIG (reference sequence). The CDR3 totals 13 residues. CDR3 loop: CAWRFVMNTEAFF. The DNA for the CDR3 is TGTGCCTGGAGGTTTGTGATGAACACTGAAGCTTTCTTT.

The chain joins TRBV5-1 to TRBJ2-3; a possible D gene is TRBD2 (5 bases). The V end was cut by 2 bases, the J end by 2 bases, with 6 bases between. The germline CDR1 and CDR2 sequences are SGHRS and YFSETQ. The CDR3 has 13 residues. CDR3 residues: CASSFRDTDTQYF. The CDR3 DNA follows: TGCGCCAGCAGCTTCCGGGACACAGATACGCAGTATTTT. The entire variable domain, with the rest obtained from reference TRBV5-1 and TRBJ2-3, is as follows: KAGVTQTPRYLIKTRGQQVTLSCSPISGHRSVSWYQQTPGQGLQFLFEYFSETQRNKGNFPGRFSGRQFSNSRSEMNVSTLELGDSALYLCASSFRDTDTQYFGPGTRLTVL.

The V call is TRBV11-3, the J call TRBJ2-3; D ambiguous. V lost 4 bases and J 5 bases, leaving 16 bases between the germline ends. Germline V gene data show CDR1 as SGHNT and CDR2 as YENEEA. This CDR3 comprises 15 residues. The DNA of the CDR3 is TGTGCCAGCAGCTCCCGGACGTTAAGACGAGATACGCAGTATTTT. It encodes CASSSRTLRRDTQYF.

This clone occurred a few times. The CDR3 reads CASSLNPSLAEAFF. As DNA, the CDR3 is TGTGCCAGCAGTTTAAACCCCTCCCTGGCTGAAGCTTTCTTT. The chain employs TRBV27 and TRBJ1-1, with D hard to call. The CDR3 sequence is 14 residues long. Per the germline V gene, CDR1 is MNHEY and CDR2 is SMNVEV (reference sequence). The V and J ends lost 2 bases and 6 bases respectively, with 13 bases between them.

V is TRBV7-9 and J is TRBJ2-5; a weak D match, TRBD2 (5 bases). Germline V gene data show CDR1 as SEHNR and CDR2 as FQNEAQ (reference sequence). This CDR3 has 14 amino acids. V was trimmed by 5 bases and J by 4 bases, leaving 14 bases between them. The CDR3 coding sequence is TGTGCCAGCAGCCCCTCGGGGTTTTTAGAGACCCAGTACTTC. Translating gives CASSPSGFLETQYF.

In its sample, this clone was seen once. V gene TRBV23-1 combines with J gene TRBJ2-2; 12 bases agree with TRBD2. TRBV23-1 is reported as an ORF; its role is uncertain. With 6 bases clipped from V and 8 bases from J, the junction kept 16 bases outside the gene matches. This CDR3 spans 18 amino acids. CDR3: CASSRTQALAGGFGELFF. The CDR3 bases are TGCGCCAGCAGCCGAACCCAAGCACTAGCGGGAGGTTTTGGGGAGCTGTTTTTT.

This clone was picked up a small number of times. The chain combines TRBV9 with TRBJ1-2; no definite D call. Looked up from germline, CDR1 is SGDLS and CDR2 is YYNGEE. V dropped 4 bases and J dropped 7 bases, with 26 bases sitting between them. CDR3 size: 17 residues. CDR3 DNA sequence: TGTGCCAGCAGCCAAGATCCGGGCCTAGAACCTAAGGGTGGCTACACCTTC. Protein: CASSQDPGLEPKGGYTF.

This clone was counted only a few times. The CDR3 loop is CASSFLGGPISGANVLTF. In nucleotides, the CDR3 is TGTGCCAGCAGCTTCCTAGGGGGTCCCATCTCTGGGGCCAACGTCCTGACTTTC. The chain joins TRBV11-2 to TRBJ2-6; TRBD1 is a possible D gene (6 bases). The CDR3 has 18 amino acids. Per the germline V gene, CDR1 is SGHAT and CDR2 is FQNNGV. V was pared by 3 bases and J by 0 bases, with 15 bases between.